This TCR beta chain originates from a study of blood T cell repertoires in COVID-19. Sequencing was performed with immunoSEQ multiplex PCR; in TCRdb, only in-frame clones are kept and a portion is missing. Among 200,000 to 250,000 clones, 80% to 90% were seen once, and the ten largest hold around 2.2%. Germline-derived CDR1 and CDR2 are DFQATT and SNEGSKA (reference sequence). This CDR3 is built from 9 residues. The TCR comes from a man aged 25-40 years who had recovered from COVID-19. The source material was peripheral blood. This chain connects TRBV20-1 to TRBJ1-2; a possible D gene is TRBD1 (6 bases). The CDR3 DNA follows: TGCAGGCAGGGGTATGGCTACACCTTC. Residues: CRQGYGYTF.